Below are 27 T cell receptor beta chains sequenced from a single sample in a study of identical twins. Each CDR3 protein is one row after TCRdb ran MiXCR on the 5' RACE reads. The sample holds a few hundred thousand distinct CDR3 sequences; around 15% are singletons and the top ten take approximately 1%. This sample was also put to use in a study of yellow fever vaccine responses in identical twins.

Material for sequencing was CD4+ T cells sorted from blood. Receptors were obtained from a woman aged 18-29 years in good health.

This clonotype was observed a few times. J is TRBJ2-3 and V is TRBV9; 14 bases line up with TRBD2. The CDR3 is made up of 17 amino acids. Germline assignment: CDR1 SGDLS and CDR2 YYNGEE. Trimming at V came to 4 bases and at J to 2 bases, leaving 6 bases not matched to a gene. CDR3 sequence reads: CASSIRTSGRSTDTQYF. The DNA of the CDR3 is TGTGCCAGCAGCATCCGGACTAGCGGGAGGTCCACAGATACGCAGTATTTT. Supplemented by reference TRBV9 and TRBJ2-3, the full variable domain reads DSGVTQTPKHLITATGQRVTLRCSPRSGDLSVYWYQQSLDQGLQFLIQYYNGEERAKGNILERFSAQQFPDLHSELNLSSLELGDSALYFCASSIRTSGRSTDTQYFGPGTRLTVL.

The V and J genes are TRBV6-1 and TRBJ2-7; no clear D. Trimming removed 5 bases at V and 3 bases at J, with 14 bases between. The CDR3 has 14 amino acids. CDR1 is MNHNS and CDR2 is SASEGT in the germline V gene. The DNA of the CDR3 is TGTGCCAGCAGTCAAAGTCCCGGAAGCTACGAGCAGTACTTC. Translated: CASSQSPGSYEQYF.

This clonotype was detected only a few times. The chain combines TRBV12-3 or TRBV12-4 with TRBJ2-1; 16 bases match TRBD2. CDR3 size: 17 residues. Trimming removed 6 bases from V and 6 bases from J; junction bases left unmatched: 8. DNA of the CDR3: TGTGCCAGCAGCCCCGGGACTAGCGGGGGGGCCCCCAATGAGCAGTTCTTC. This codes for CASSPGTSGGAPNEQFF.

V is TRBV28 and J is TRBJ2-5, with D hard to call. CDR3 length equals 13 residues. Germline assignment: CDR1 MDHEN and CDR2 SYDVKM. V was trimmed by 2 bases and J by 5 bases, leaving 9 bases between them. The CDR3 nucleotides are TGTGCCAGCAGTTTACAGAACAAGGAGACCCAGTACTTC. Translation gives CASSLQNKETQYF.

This clonotype was counted at least ten times. This chain connects TRBV15 to TRBJ2-1; D is undetermined. The CDR3 totals 13 residues. Germline values: CDR1 LNHNV, CDR2 YYDKDF (reference sequence). The ends were cut back, 5 bases at V and 1 base at J, with 6 bases in the middle. The CDR3 bases are TGTGCCACCAGCTCGGGTTCCTACAATGAGCAGTTCTTC. Residues: CATSSGSYNEQFF.

In its sample, this clonotype was seen many times. The J gene is TRBJ2-1, the V gene TRBV7-9; D tentatively reads TRBD1 or TRBD2 (5 bases each). Trimming removed 3 bases from V and 6 bases from J, with 9 bases in between. Per germline, CDR1 SEHNR and CDR2 FQNEAQ (reference sequence). This CDR3 has 13 amino acids. CDR3 bases: TGTGCCAGCAGCTTGAGGGGTACCAATGAGCAGTTCTTC. It codes for CASSLRGTNEQFF.

The chain recombines TRBV12-3 or TRBV12-4 with TRBJ2-7; tentatively, D is TRBD1 (5 bases). Trimming stripped 3 bases from V and 4 bases from J, with 13 bases between. The CDR3 covers 14 residues. Here the CDR3 reads CASSLGQHKYEQYF. The CDR3 DNA follows: TGTGCCAGCAGTTTGGGGCAGCACAAATACGAGCAGTACTTC.

The chain is built from TRBV7-8 and TRBJ1-2, with D hard to call. The length of the CDR3 is 15 residues. From germline, CDR1 is SGHVS and CDR2 FQNEAQ. V gave up 5 bases and J gave up 6 bases, with 19 bases separating them. The CDR3 nucleotides are TGTGCCAGCAGCGCACTAGGAGGGAGCATGGATGGCTACACCTTC. Protein sequence: CASSALGGSMDGYTF.

The chain carries TRBV6-2 or TRBV6-3 and TRBJ2-1; 7 nucleotides line up with TRBD2. Germline V gene data show CDR1 as MNHEY and CDR2 as SVGEGT. J was trimmed by 5 bases and V by 0 bases; bases with no gene match: 10. This CDR3 has 17 residues. The CDR3 DNA sequence: TGTGCCAGCAGTTACTCGATTGGGGGACTACTTCACAATGAGCAGTTCTTC. Its protein is CASSYSIGGLLHNEQFF.

The chain carries TRBV3-1 and TRBJ2-3, with D unclear. CDR1 and CDR2 (germline): LGHDT, YNNKEL (reference sequence). The CDR3 loop spans 15 amino acids. V lost 2 bases, J lost 4 bases, and 13 bases lay in between. CDR3 in amino acids: CASSQFSASADTQYF. Written as DNA, the CDR3 is TGTGCCAGCAGCCAATTTTCGGCGAGCGCAGATACGCAGTATTTT.

This chain links TRBV18 with TRBJ2-5; D is unclear. Germline-derived CDR1 and CDR2 are KGHSH and LQKENI. The CDR3 is made up of 16 amino acids. V gave up 3 bases and J gave up 1 base, with 15 bases separating them. CDR3 DNA sequence: TGTGCCAGCTCACCGGCGATATTGGCAGTCCAAGAGACCCAGTACTTC. Its protein is CASSPAILAVQETQYF.

V usage is TRBV20-1 and J usage is TRBJ2-7; tentative D call: TRBD2 (5 bases). Germline CDR1 and CDR2: DFQATT and SNEGSKA (reference sequence). The V and J ends lost 5 bases and 1 base respectively, with 21 bases between them. The CDR3 is 16 amino acids. In DNA, the CDR3 is TGCAGTGCTTACCGTTTTAAGGGAGCAGCGTCCTACGAGCAGTACTTC. Translated: CSAYRFKGAASYEQYF.

The chain has TRBV5-6 and TRBJ1-2; TRBD1 agrees at 7 bases. Germline CDR1 reads SGHDT; CDR2 reads YYEEEE. V gave up 2 bases and J gave up 4 bases; unmatched junction bases: 5. The CDR3 sequence is 14 residues long. CDR3 nucleotide sequence: TGTGCCAGCAGCTTCGGGACAGCTTTCTATGGCTACACCTTC. It yields the protein CASSFGTAFYGYTF.

This clonotype was counted only a few times. The V gene is TRBV5-1, the J gene TRBJ2-7; tentative D call: TRBD1 (5 bases). CDR1 is SGHRS, CDR2 YFSETQ, per germline. V lost 1 base, J lost 2 bases, and 10 bases lay in between. The CDR3 runs 14 residues. This chain's CDR3 is CASSLLGVTYEQYF. As DNA, the CDR3 is TGCGCCAGCAGCTTGTTAGGGGTTACCTACGAGCAGTACTTC.

The table lists this clonotype with many counts. The V gene is TRBV10-3, the J gene TRBJ1-1; 8 bases line up with TRBD1. Germline CDR1 is ENHRY and CDR2 is SYGVKD. Trimming took 5 bases from V and 2 from J; bases not matched to a gene: 7. The CDR3 runs to 15 residues. CDR3 in amino acids: CAISRAGQGNTEAFF. As DNA, the CDR3 is TGTGCCATCAGTCGGGCCGGACAGGGAAACACTGAAGCTTTCTTT.

This clonotype was counted a few times. CDR3 amino acids: CASSPQSADTNYGYTF. The CDR3 DNA reads TGTGCCAGCTCACCCCAATCAGCAGATACTAACTATGGCTACACCTTC. V usage is TRBV18 and J usage is TRBJ1-2, with D hard to call. Per germline, CDR1 KGHSH and CDR2 LQKENI. Trimming removed 3 bases from V and 0 bases from J, with 14 bases in between. The CDR3 length is 16 residues.

This clonotype was recorded a few times. The chain links TRBV5-1 to TRBJ2-7; 9 nucleotides line up with TRBD1. CDR1 is SGHRS, CDR2 YFSETQ, per germline. V was pared by 0 bases and J by 4 bases, with 11 bases of the junction left unmatched. The CDR3 length is 17 residues. The CDR3 loop is CASSLVNSGTGRYEQYF. For the CDR3, the DNA is TGCGCCAGCAGCTTGGTAAACTCCGGGACAGGGCGTTACGAGCAGTACTTC. Looking up the rest from reference TRBV5-1 and TRBJ2-7 gives the full variable domain: KAGVTQTPRYLIKTRGQQVTLSCSPISGHRSVSWYQQTPGQGLQFLFEYFSETQRNKGNFPGRFSGRQFSNSRSEMNVSTLELGDSALYLCASSLVNSGTGRYEQYFGPGTRLTVT.

The chain uses TRBV28 and TRBJ1-1, with D unresolved. Trimming left V 1 base short and J 4 bases short, with 4 bases between. CDR3 length equals 12 residues. Germline loops: CDR1 MDHEN, CDR2 SYDVKM. The CDR3 nucleotides are TGTGCCAGCAGTTTATTTCCCACTGAAGCTTTCTTT. This encodes CASSLFPTEAFF.

J is TRBJ2-2 and V is TRBV5-6; TRBD1 aligns across 7 bases. Trimming at V came to 1 base and at J to 1 base, leaving 4 bases not matched to a gene. The CDR3 covers 16 residues. From germline, CDR1 is SGHDT and CDR2 YYEEEE. CDR3 in amino acids: CASSLTDRRNTGELFF. The CDR3 DNA is TGTGCCAGCAGCTTGACGGACAGGAGGAACACCGGGGAGCTGTTTTTT. The full variable domain, its missing parts supplied by reference TRBV5-6 and TRBJ2-2, is DAGVTQSPTHLIKTRGQQVTLRCSPKSGHDTVSWYQQALGQGPQFIFQYYEEEERQRGNFPDRFSGHQFPNYSSELNVNALLLGDSALYLCASSLTDRRNTGELFFGEGSRLTVL.

The rearrangement uses TRBV20-1 and TRBJ2-7; D is perhaps TRBD2 (6 bases). Trimming left V 2 bases short and J 0 bases short, with 11 bases between. Germline CDR1 DFQATT, CDR2 SNEGSKA (reference sequence). This CDR3 region has 14 residues. The CDR3 protein is CSARKAGSSYEQYF. The CDR3 bases are TGCAGTGCTAGAAAGGCGGGGAGCTCCTACGAGCAGTACTTC.

This clonotype was seen many times. The rearrangement joins TRBV5-1 to TRBJ2-1; 11 bases line up with TRBD2. This CDR3 has 17 residues. V shed 0 bases, J shed 6 bases, and the junction held 8 bases outside the gene matches. Germline CDR1 and CDR2: SGHRS and YFSETQ. The CDR3 region is CASSLGSIAGGLNEQFF. In nucleotides, the CDR3 is TGCGCCAGCAGCTTGGGGTCCATAGCGGGAGGGCTCAATGAGCAGTTCTTC.

This clonotype has more than one count but fewer than ten. The J gene is TRBJ2-7, the V gene TRBV7-9; possibly TRBD1 for D (6 bases). Deletions cut 5 bases from V and 2 bases from J, with 16 bases between. From germline, CDR1 is SEHNR and CDR2 FQNEAQ (reference sequence). The CDR3 has 15 amino acids. The CDR3 reads CASSALTGIPYEQYF. The DNA of the CDR3 is TGTGCCAGCAGCGCGCTAACAGGGATCCCCTACGAGCAGTACTTC.

This clonotype was observed a handful of times. CDR3 sequence: CAISKKSGLGNTGELFF. CDR3 coding DNA: TGTGCCATCAGTAAAAAATCAGGGCTAGGGAACACCGGGGAGCTGTTTTTT. The V and J genes are TRBV10-3 and TRBJ2-2, with D tentatively TRBD1 (5 bases). Germline CDR1 ENHRY, CDR2 SYGVKD. Trimming stripped 5 bases from V and 1 base from J, with 17 bases between. The CDR3 has 17 amino acids.

The J gene is TRBJ2-5, the V gene TRBV12-3 or TRBV12-4; no firm D call. Trimming left V 6 bases short and J 7 bases short, with 12 bases between. The CDR3 totals 12 residues. The CDR3 DNA sequence: TGTGCCAGCAGCTACTGGTCTGGGACCCAGTACTTC. Protein sequence: CASSYWSGTQYF.

This clonotype was recorded a few times. The chain employs TRBV19 and TRBJ2-1; tentative D call: TRBD2 (5 bases). Germline CDR1 is LNHDA and CDR2 is SQIVND (reference sequence). The CDR3 length is 14 residues. Trimming took 10 bases from V and 3 from J, leaving 16 bases between them. DNA for the CDR3: TGTGCCACCTCCCTAGCCGACTACTACAATGAGCAGTTCTTC. Its translation is CATSLADYYNEQFF.

This clonotype has just a few counts. The V and J genes are TRBV2 and TRBJ1-6, with 7 bases aligning to TRBD1. Germline trimming cut 6 bases from V and 2 bases from J; bases unmatched to any gene: 7. CDR3 size: 16 residues. The V gene's germline CDR1 is SNHLY and CDR2 FYNNEI. As DNA, the CDR3 is TGTGCCAGCAGAGATACCGGGACAGCCTATAATTCACCCCTCCACTTT. It codes for CASRDTGTAYNSPLHF.

The chain has TRBV11-3 and TRBJ2-2; 7 positions agree with TRBD2. The V gene's germline CDR1 is SGHNT and CDR2 YENEEA. The V segment lost 3 bases and the J segment 7 bases; nucleotides outside the gene matches: 14. This CDR3 region has 17 residues. The CDR3 is CASSFTRLADPGGELFF. For the CDR3, the DNA is TGTGCCAGCAGCTTCACACGTCTAGCGGACCCTGGCGGGGAGCTGTTTTTT.